This TCR beta chain is drawn from a study of blood T cell repertoires in COVID-19. For the study at large: The United States, Italy and Spain supplied acute and convalescent COVID-19 samples. T cells, B-cell-depleted T cells, or PBMCs supplied cDNA or gDNA.

This CDR3 spans 13 amino acids. Germline CDR1 SGHTA, CDR2 FQGNSA. The V segment lost 5 bases and the J segment 15 bases; nucleotides outside the gene matches: 12. Original processing methods: Cell counts per sample came from amplifying reference gene primers. Repertoires were generated with immunoSEQ multiplex PCR, while TCRdb's copy carries only in-frame clones and drops some. V and J calls and clone size are given by that table; D and trimming were obtained from the DNA. This sample carries more than 10,000 clones, approximately 91% of them seen once, and the ten largest clones take roughly 27%. The origin of this receptor is an older woman with active COVID-19. Specimen: peripheral blood. The V and J genes are TRBV7-2 and TRBJ2-1; 8 bases align to TRBD1. The DNA for the CDR3 is TGTGCCAGCAGCCCCCGGGACAGGACCCCCAGGTTCTTC. Translation: CASSPRDRTPRFF. Together with reference TRBV7-2 and TRBJ2-1, the CDR3 gives the full variable domain: GAGVSQSPSNKVTEKGKDVELRCDPISGHTALYWYRQSLGQGLEFLIYFQGNSAPDKSGLPSDRFSAERTGGSVSTLTIQRTQQEDSAVYLCASSPRDRTPRFFGPGTRLTVL.